The 2 T cell receptor beta chains below come from one sample, sequenced in a study of blood T cells in healthy people across ages. Using a J-beta primer mix together with a sample-barcoded 5' primer, a second PCR was run for roughly 7 to 12 cycles. TCRdb reanalysed the 5' RACE reads using MiXCR and keeps one entry per CDR3 protein. Of hundreds of thousands of distinct CDR3 sequences in the sample, roughly 20% were seen once. What was sequenced was blood. The receptors were sampled from a man between 65 and 85 years old in good health.

This chain uses TRBV2 with TRBJ2-7, with a weak D call TRBD1 (6 bases). This CDR3 is 14 amino acids long. V gave up 1 base and J gave up 2 bases, with 9 bases separating them. Germline V gene sequence: CDR1 SNHLY, CDR2 FYNNEI. In DNA form, the CDR3 reads TGTGCCAGCAGTGAAGACAGGGACACCTACGAGCAGTACTTC. Amino acids: CASSEDRDTYEQYF.

This clonotype has at least ten counts. J is TRBJ2-7 and V is TRBV7-6; 8 bases are shared with TRBD2. CDR1 is SGHVS, CDR2 FNYEAQ, per germline. Trimming cost V 1 base and J 4 bases; bases outside gene matches: 3. The CDR3 runs to 14 residues. This chain's CDR3 is CASSLGGRFYEQYF. CDR3 bases: TGTGCCAGCAGCTTAGGCGGGAGGTTTTACGAGCAGTACTTC.